The 9 T cell receptor beta chains below come from one sample, sequenced in a study of blood T cell repertoires in COVID-19. Here immunoSEQ multiplex PCR was the method, and the copy in TCRdb shows in-frame clones only, minus some. The sample contains about 54,000 clones, just over 90% of which appear only once. Sequencing was done on a sample of peripheral blood. The receptors were sampled from a woman in her forties with active COVID-19.

This rearrangement joins TRBV7-2 to TRBJ2-1; TRBD1 is a possible D gene (6 bases). The CDR3 is made up of 14 amino acids. CDR1 is SGHTA, CDR2 FQGNSA, per germline. V was clipped by 4 bases and J by 6 bases, with 13 bases between them. CDR3 in amino acids: CASSWQGTINEQFF. The CDR3 DNA sequence: TGTGCCAGCAGCTGGCAGGGGACCATCAATGAGCAGTTCTTC.

This rearrangement joins TRBV3-1 (or the pseudogene TRBV3-2) to TRBJ1-6, with a tentative D call TRBD1 (5 bases). Germline V gene data show CDR1 as LGHDT and CDR2 as YNNKEL (reference sequence). The CDR3 is 15 residues long. The ends were cut back, 1 base at V and 8 bases at J, with 12 bases in the middle. CDR3 sequence reads: CASSQGGGYDSPLHF. Written as DNA, the CDR3 is TGTGCCAGCAGCCAAGGCGGGGGGTATGATTCACCCCTCCACTTT.

This chain's CDR3 is CASSLDGATGELFF. In DNA form, the CDR3 reads TGCGCCAGCAGCTTGGATGGGGCCACCGGGGAGCTGTTTTTT. The genes are TRBV5-1 and TRBJ2-2; maybe TRBD1 (5 bases). V lost 0 bases to trimming and J lost 4 bases, with 7 bases between them. This CDR3 has 14 amino acids. Germline V CDR1 and CDR2: SGHRS, YFSETQ. Using reference TRBV5-1 and TRBJ2-2 for the parts outside the CDR3, the full variable domain is KAGVTQTPRYLIKTRGQQVTLSCSPISGHRSVSWYQQTPGQGLQFLFEYFSETQRNKGNFPGRFSGRQFSNSRSEMNVSTLELGDSALYLCASSLDGATGELFFGEGSRLTVL.

The chain is built from TRBV11-3 and TRBJ2-5; 10 bases fit TRBD2. The CDR3 is made up of 17 amino acids. The ends lost 1 base at V and 0 bases at J; junction bases unmatched: 5. The germline CDR1 and CDR2 sequences are SGHNT and YENEEA. In DNA, the CDR3 is TGTGCCAGCAGCTTAGCGTATAGCGGGGGGCACCAAGAGACCCAGTACTTC. It codes for CASSLAYSGGHQETQYF.

V gene TRBV5-1 combines with J gene TRBJ2-1; TRBD1 might be the D (6 bases). The CDR3 loop spans 16 amino acids. The V and J ends lost 5 bases and 0 bases respectively, with 15 bases between them. Germline lookup yields CDR1 SGHRS and CDR2 YFSETQ. The DNA of the CDR3 is TGCGCCAGCAGGCAGCAGGGGACCCACTCCTACAATGAGCAGTTCTTC. This codes for CASRQQGTHSYNEQFF.

The chain recombines TRBV6-6 with TRBJ2-3, with 7 bases aligning to TRBD1. CDR3 length equals 15 residues. The germline CDR1 and CDR2 sequences are MNHNY and SVGAGI (reference sequence). Trimming at V came to 8 bases and at J to 8 bases, leaving 16 bases not matched to a gene. CDR3 coding DNA: TGTGCCAGCTGCCTGACAGGGCAGTCTATTGCTACGCAGTATTTT. Translated: CASCLTGQSIATQYF.

The chain uses TRBV5-1 and TRBJ1-6; TRBD1 is a possible D gene (6 bases). The V end lost 2 bases, the J end lost 8 bases, and 11 bases lay between the germline ends. Germline CDR1 SGHRS, CDR2 YFSETQ. This CDR3 has 14 residues. The DNA for the CDR3 is TGCGCCAGCAGCTTTACAGGGAGCGATTCACCCCTCCACTTT. This codes for CASSFTGSDSPLHF. The whole variable domain, filled in from reference TRBV5-1 and TRBJ1-6, reads KAGVTQTPRYLIKTRGQQVTLSCSPISGHRSVSWYQQTPGQGLQFLFEYFSETQRNKGNFPGRFSGRQFSNSRSEMNVSTLELGDSALYLCASSFTGSDSPLHFGNGTRLTVT.

This clone has only a few counts. The chain joins TRBV7-2 to TRBJ2-3; 10 bases fit TRBD2. Germline assignment: CDR1 SGHTA and CDR2 FQGNSA. There are 15 residues in the CDR3. The V segment lost 5 bases and the J segment 4 bases; nucleotides outside the gene matches: 6. The CDR3 here is CASSLSGGAADTQYF. The CDR3 nucleotides are TGTGCCAGCAGCCTCAGCGGGGGGGCTGCAGATACGCAGTATTTT.

The DNA of the CDR3 is TGTGCCAGCAGTCACCAGGACCCGACAGGGCCGGCTCCTTACGAGCAGTACTTC. This sequence encodes CASSHQDPTGPAPYEQYF. The chain links TRBV6-6 to TRBJ2-7; TRBD1 matches 7 bases. This CDR3 is 18 amino acids long. With V trimmed by 5 bases and J by 4 bases, 20 bases remained unmatched. CDR1 and CDR2 (germline): MNHNY, SVGAGI (reference sequence).